Here is one TCR beta chain with its context. This CDR3 region has 14 residues. Trimming removed 8 bases from V and 2 bases from J; junction bases left unmatched: 7. From germline, CDR1 is SGHDT and CDR2 YYEEEE. The entry originates in a study of blood T cell repertoires in COVID-19. Study summary: The origin of the acute and convalescent COVID-19 samples was the United States, Italy and Spain. In each case, the material was cDNA or gDNA derived from T cells, B-cell-depleted T cells, or PBMCs.

In the original processing: Nucleated cell counts were estimated from reference gene primer amplification. Method: immunoSEQ multiplex PCR; TCRdb's copy keeps in-frame clones and lacks some. The DNA was the basis for D and trimming; V, J and clone size are from that table. The sample comprises under 60,000 clones, over 70% of which are singletons, and 9.5% to 15% rests with the top ten. The rearrangement joins TRBV5-6 to TRBJ1-3; 7 bases are shared with TRBD1. The clonotype originates from a human donor with active COVID-19. The donor label of this sample is uncertain. Sequenced: peripheral blood. The CDR3 loop is CASERGPTGNTIYF. As DNA, the CDR3 is TGTGCCAGTGAGAGGGGGCCCACTGGAAACACCATATATTTT.